The sequence of this T cell receptor (beta chain) was determined in a study of T cell repertoires in cytomegalovirus infection. In the study overall: Selected CMV epitopes included recently identified HLA-C-restricted ones as well as well-studied HLA-B-restricted ones.

Points from the study as a whole: What dominated the ex vivo response were HLA-C-restricted CMV-specific TCR beta clonotypes. Carriage of CMV together with the relevant HLA was identifiable through cumulative public TCR beta family frequency.

TCRdb analysed the reads with MiXCR anew, one entry per CDR3 protein. The sample has 80,000 or so distinct CDR3 sequences; approximately 40% are singletons. To note about this clonotype: What it binds is not known.

Germline CDR1 is SGHTA and CDR2 is FQGNSA. This CDR3 contains 16 residues. V shed 2 bases and J 5 bases; nucleotides not matched to a gene: 9. Source: CD8+ T cells from cultured PBMCs, taken from culture after CMV antigen stimulation. The clonotype comes from a human donor in good health (CMV status not recorded). Some clones in this sample may be carry-over from other donors' samples. The chain uses TRBV7-2 and TRBJ2-5, with TRBD2 matching 9 bases. CDR3 protein: CASSLPAGGGGETQYF. In DNA form, the CDR3 reads TGTGCCAGCAGCTTACCAGCGGGGGGAGGAGGGGAGACCCAGTACTTC. Complete variable domain (other parts from reference TRBV7-2 and TRBJ2-5): GAGVSQSPSNKVTEKGKDVELRCDPISGHTALYWYRQSLGQGLEFLIYFQGNSAPDKSGLPSDRFSAERTGGSVSTLTIQRTQQEDSAVYLCASSLPAGGGGETQYFGPGTRLLVL.